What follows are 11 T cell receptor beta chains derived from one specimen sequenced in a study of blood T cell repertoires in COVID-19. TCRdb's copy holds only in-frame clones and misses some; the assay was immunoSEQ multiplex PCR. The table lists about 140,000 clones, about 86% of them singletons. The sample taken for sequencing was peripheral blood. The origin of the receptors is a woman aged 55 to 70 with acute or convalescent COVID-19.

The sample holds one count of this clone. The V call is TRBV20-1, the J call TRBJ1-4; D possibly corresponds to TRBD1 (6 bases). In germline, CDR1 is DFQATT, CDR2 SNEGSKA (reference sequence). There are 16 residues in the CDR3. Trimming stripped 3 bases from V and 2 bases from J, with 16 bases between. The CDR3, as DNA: TGCAGTGCTAGTGGGGGAGGGAGGGGGACTAATGAAAAACTGTTTTTT. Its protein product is CSASGGGRGTNEKLFF.

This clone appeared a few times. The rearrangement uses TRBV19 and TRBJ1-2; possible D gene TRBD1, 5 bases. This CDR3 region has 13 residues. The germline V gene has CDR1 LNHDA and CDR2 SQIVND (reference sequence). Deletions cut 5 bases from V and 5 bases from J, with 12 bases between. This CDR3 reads CASSFGRGYGYTF. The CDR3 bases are TGTGCCAGTAGTTTCGGACGGGGGTATGGCTACACCTTC.

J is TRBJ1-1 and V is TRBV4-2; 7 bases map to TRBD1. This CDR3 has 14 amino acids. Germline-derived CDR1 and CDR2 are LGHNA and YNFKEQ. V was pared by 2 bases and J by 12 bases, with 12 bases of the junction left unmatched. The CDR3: CASSQTVRQGGTFF. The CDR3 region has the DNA TGTGCCAGCAGCCAAACAGTCCGACAGGGTGGAACTTTCTTT.

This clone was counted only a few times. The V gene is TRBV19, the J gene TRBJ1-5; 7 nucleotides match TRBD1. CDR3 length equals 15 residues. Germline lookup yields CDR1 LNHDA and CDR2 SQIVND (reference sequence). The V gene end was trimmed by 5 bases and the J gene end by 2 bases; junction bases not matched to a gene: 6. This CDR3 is CASSGRDSGNQPQHF. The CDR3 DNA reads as TGTGCCAGTAGTGGCCGGGACAGCGGCAATCAGCCCCAGCATTTT.

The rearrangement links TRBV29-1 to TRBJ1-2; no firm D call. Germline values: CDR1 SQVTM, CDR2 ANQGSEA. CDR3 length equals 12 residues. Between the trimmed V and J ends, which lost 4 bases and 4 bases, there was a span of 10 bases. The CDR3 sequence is CSVGRFGYGYTF. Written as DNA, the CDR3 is TGCAGCGTTGGTCGGTTTGGCTATGGCTACACCTTC.

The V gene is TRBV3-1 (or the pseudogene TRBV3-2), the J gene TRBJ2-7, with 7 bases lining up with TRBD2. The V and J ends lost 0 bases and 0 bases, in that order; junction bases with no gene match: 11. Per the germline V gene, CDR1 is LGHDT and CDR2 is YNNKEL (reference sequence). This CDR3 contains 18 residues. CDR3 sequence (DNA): TGTGCCAGCAGCCAAGATGGGACCGGGCTAGCGGTCTCCTACGAGCAGTACTTC. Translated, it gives CASSQDGTGLAVSYEQYF.

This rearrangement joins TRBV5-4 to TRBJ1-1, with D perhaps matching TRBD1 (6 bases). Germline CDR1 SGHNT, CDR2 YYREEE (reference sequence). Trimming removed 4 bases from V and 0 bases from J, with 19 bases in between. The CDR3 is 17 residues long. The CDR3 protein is CASSLRTAGPMNTEAFF. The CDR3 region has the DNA TGTGCCAGCAGCCTACGGACAGCAGGCCCCATGAACACTGAAGCTTTCTTT.

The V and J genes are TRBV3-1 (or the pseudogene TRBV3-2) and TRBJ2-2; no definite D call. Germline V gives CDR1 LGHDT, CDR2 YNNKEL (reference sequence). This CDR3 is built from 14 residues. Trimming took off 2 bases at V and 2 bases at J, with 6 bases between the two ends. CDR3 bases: TGTGCCAGCAGCCAATCGGTAAACACCGGGGAGCTGTTTTTT. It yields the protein CASSQSVNTGELFF.

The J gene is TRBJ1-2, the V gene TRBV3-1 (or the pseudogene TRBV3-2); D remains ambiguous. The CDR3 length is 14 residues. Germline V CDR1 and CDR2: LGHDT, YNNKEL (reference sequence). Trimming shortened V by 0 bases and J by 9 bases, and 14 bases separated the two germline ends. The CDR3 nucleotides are TGTGCCAGCAGCCAAGAAGCGGTTCCGGGGAGCTACACCTTC. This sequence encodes CASSQEAVPGSYTF.

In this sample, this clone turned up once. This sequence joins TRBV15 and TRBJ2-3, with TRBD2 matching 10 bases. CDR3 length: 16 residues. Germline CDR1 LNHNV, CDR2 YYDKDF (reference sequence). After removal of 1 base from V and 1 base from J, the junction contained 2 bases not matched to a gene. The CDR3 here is CATSRVGLAGTDTQYF. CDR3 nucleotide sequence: TGTGCCACCAGCAGAGTTGGACTAGCGGGCACAGATACGCAGTATTTT.

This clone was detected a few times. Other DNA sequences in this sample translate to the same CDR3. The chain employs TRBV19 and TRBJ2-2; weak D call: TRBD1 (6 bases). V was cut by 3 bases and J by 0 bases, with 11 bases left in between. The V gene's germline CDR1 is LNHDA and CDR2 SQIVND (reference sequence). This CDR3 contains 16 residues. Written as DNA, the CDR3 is TGTGCCAGTAGTATTCTGGGGGCCGCGAACACCGGGGAGCTGTTTTTT. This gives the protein CASSILGAANTGELFF. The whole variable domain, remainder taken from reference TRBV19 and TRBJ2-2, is DGGITQSPKYLFRKEGQNVTLSCEQNLNHDAMYWYRQDPGQGLRLIYYSQIVNDFQKGDIAEGYSVSREKKESFPLTVTSAQKNPTAFYLCASSILGAANTGELFFGEGSRLTVL.